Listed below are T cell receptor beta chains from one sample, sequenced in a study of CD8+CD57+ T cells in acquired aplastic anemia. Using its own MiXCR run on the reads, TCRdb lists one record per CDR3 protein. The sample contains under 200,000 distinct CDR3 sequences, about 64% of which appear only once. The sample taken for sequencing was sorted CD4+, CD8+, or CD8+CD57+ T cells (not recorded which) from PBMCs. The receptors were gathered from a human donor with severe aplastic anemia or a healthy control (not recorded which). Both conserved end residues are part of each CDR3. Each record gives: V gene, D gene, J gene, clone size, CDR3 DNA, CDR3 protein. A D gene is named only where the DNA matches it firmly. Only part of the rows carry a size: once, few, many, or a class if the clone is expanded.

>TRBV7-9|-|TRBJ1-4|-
TGTGCCAGCAGCCACGCCAGGGCAACTAATGAAAAACTGTTTTTT
CASSHARATNEKLFF
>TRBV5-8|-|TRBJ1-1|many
TGTGCCAGCAGCCCTGACCCTGAAGCTTTCTTT
CASSPDPEAFF
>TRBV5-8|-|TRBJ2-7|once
TGTGCCAGCAGCTTCACGACACCCGCTGGGGGGTACGAGCAGTACTTC
CASSFTTPAGGYEQYF
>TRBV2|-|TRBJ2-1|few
TGTGCCAGCAGCTCGGAGGCAGGACAGTACAATGAGCAGTTCTTC
CASSSEAGQYNEQFF
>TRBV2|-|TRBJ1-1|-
TGTGCCAGCACCAGCCAGAGGGGAATCCGAAGCGAAGCTTTCTTT
CASTSQRGIRSEAFF
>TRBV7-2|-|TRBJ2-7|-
TGTGCCAGCAGCTTAGACACCTACTCCTACGAGCAGTACTTC
CASSLDTYSYEQYF
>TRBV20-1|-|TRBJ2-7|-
TGCAGTGCTAGGGACGGACAGCCATACTCTGGGGCCTACGAGCAGTACTTC
CSARDGQPYSGAYEQYF
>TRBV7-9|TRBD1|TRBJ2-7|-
TGTGCCAGCAGCCAAAACCACGGGACAGGTGACGAGCAGTACTTC
CASSQNHGTGDEQYF
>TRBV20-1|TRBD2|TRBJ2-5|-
TGCAGTGCTAGAGATGGGGGACTAGCGGGACACCAAGAGACCCAGTACTTC
CSARDGGLAGHQETQYF
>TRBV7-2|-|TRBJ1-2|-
TGTGCCAGCAGCTTCAGGACAGAGAACTATGGCTACACCTTC
CASSFRTENYGYTF
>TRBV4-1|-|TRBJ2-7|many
TGCGCCAGCAGCCGAGTGGGATACGAGCAGTACTTC
CASSRVGYEQYF
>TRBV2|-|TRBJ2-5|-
TGTGCCAGCAGTGTTGGTTCTTTTGGTGAGACCCAGTACTTC
CASSVGSFGETQYF
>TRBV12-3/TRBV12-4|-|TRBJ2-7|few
TGTGCCAGCAGCGTGGGGTCTAATGAGCAGTACTTC
CASSVGSNEQYF
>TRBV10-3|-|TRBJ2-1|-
TGTGCCATCAGTGATTACCGGGACGGAACCTACAATGAGCAGTTCTTC
CAISDYRDGTYNEQFF
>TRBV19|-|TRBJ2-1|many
TGTGCCAGTAGTATGAGCAGCAATGGGTACAATGAGCAGTTCTTC
CASSMSSNGYNEQFF
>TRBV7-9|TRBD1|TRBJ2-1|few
TGTGCCAGCAGCCCCCACCTGGGACAGGGTAATGAGCAGTTCTTC
CASSPHLGQGNEQFF
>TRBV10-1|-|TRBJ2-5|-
TGCGCCAACCCCATAGCGTACCACCAAGAGACCCAGTACTTC
CANPIAYHQETQYF
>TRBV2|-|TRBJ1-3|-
TGTGCCAGCACCCCCTCAGTTTACCTCTCTGGAAACACCATATATTTT
CASTPSVYLSGNTIYF
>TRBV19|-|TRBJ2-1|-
TGTGCCAGTAGTTTTGTGGCCAACAATGAGCAGTTCTTC
CASSFVANNEQFF
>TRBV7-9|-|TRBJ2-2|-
TGTGCCAGCAGCCCAACGGCAGCAAACACCGGGGAGCTGTTTTTT
CASSPTAANTGELFF
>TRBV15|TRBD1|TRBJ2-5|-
TGTGCCACCAGCCTCAGGGGGGAGACCCAGTACTTC
CATSLRGETQYF
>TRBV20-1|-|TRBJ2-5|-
TGCAGTGCTAAACCGCTCGGACAAAACCAAGAGACCCAGTACTTC
CSAKPLGQNQETQYF
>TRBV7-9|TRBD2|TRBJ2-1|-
TGTGCCAGCAGCTTCGGACTAGCGGGAGGGATAAATGAGCAGTTCTTC
CASSFGLAGGINEQFF
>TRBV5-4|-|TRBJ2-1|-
TGTGCCAGCAGCTTGGGCGTAGGCGATTTTGCGAGTGAGCAGTTCTTC
CASSLGVGDFASEQFF
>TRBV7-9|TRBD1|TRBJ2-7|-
TGTGCCAGCAGCTTAGGGGACGGGACAGGGGGCGAGCAGTACTTC
CASSLGDGTGGEQYF
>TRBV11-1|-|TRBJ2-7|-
TGTGCCAGCAGCTTGGCCAGATCTTCAACCTACGAGCAGTACTTC
CASSLARSSTYEQYF
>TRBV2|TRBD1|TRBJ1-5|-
TGTGCCAGCAGTGCGGACAGGGGCAATCAGCCCCAGCATTTT
CASSADRGNQPQHF
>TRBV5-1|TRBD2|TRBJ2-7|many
TGCGCCAGCACCGGAGGGGACTACTACGAGCAGTACTTC
CASTGGDYYEQYF
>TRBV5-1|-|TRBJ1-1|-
TGCGCCAGCTCTGTCCGGGGGGACACTGAAGCTTTCTTT
CASSVRGDTEAFF
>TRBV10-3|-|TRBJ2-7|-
TGTGCCATCAGCGAAGCACAGGGAATCGCCTACGAGCAGTACTTC
CAISEAQGIAYEQYF
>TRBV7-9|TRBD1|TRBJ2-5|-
TGTGCCAGCAGCCCGCGACAGGGATGGACGGAGACCCAGTACTTC
CASSPRQGWTETQYF
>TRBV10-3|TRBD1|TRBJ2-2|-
TGTGCCATCAGTAACTTCCCGGGACAGGAGAACACCGGGGAGCTGTTTTTT
CAISNFPGQENTGELFF
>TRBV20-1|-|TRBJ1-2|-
TGCAGTGCTCACATAATAAACTATGGCTACACCTTC
CSAHIINYGYTF